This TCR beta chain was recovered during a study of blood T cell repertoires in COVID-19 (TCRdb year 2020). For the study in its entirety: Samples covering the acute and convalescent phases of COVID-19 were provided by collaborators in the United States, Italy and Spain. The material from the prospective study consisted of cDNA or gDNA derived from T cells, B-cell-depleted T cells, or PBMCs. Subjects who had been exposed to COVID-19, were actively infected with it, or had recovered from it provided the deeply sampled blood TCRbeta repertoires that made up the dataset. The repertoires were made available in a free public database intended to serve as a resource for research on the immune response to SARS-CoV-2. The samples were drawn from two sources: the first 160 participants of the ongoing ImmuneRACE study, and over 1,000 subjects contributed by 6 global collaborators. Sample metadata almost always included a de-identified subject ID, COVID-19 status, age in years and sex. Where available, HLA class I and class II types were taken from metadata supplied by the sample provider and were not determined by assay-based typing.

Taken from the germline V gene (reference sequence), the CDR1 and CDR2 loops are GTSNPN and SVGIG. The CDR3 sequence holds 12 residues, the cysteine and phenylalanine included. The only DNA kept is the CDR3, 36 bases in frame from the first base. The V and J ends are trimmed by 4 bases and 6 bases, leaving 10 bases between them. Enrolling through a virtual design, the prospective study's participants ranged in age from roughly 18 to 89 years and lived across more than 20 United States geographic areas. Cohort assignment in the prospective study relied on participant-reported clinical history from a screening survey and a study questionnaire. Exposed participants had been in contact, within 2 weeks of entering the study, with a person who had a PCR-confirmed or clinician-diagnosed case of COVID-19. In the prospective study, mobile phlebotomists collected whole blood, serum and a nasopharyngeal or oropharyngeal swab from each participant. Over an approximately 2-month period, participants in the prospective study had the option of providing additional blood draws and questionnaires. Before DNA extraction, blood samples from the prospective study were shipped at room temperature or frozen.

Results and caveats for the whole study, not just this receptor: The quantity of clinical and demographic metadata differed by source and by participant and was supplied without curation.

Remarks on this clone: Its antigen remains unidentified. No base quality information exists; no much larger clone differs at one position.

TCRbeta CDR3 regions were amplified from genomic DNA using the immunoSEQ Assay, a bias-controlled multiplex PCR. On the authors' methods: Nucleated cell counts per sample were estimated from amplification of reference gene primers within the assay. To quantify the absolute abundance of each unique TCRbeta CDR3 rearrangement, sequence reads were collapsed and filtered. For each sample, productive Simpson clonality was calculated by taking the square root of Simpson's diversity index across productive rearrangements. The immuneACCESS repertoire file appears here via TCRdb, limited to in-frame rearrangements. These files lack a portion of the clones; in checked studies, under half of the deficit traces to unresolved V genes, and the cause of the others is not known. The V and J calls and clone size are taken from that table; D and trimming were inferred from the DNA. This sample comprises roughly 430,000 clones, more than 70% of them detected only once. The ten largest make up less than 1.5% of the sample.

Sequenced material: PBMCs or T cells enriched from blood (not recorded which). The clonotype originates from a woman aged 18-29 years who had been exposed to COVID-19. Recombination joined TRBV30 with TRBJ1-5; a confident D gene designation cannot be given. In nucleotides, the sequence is TGTGCCTGGAAGTGGACTTTTCAGCCCCAGCATTTT. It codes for CAWKWTFQPQHF.